These 13 T cell receptor beta chains were all obtained from the same sample, sequenced in a study of cytomegalovirus exposure and HLA in healthy donors. Both 60 Vbeta primers and 13 Jbeta primers went into the PCR. The data were produced by immunoSEQ multiplex PCR, yet TCRdb's version contains in-frame clones alone and is incomplete. The table records approximately 77,000 clones, 72% of them present only once. The sequencing input was PBMCs. The source of these receptors is a man in his sixties in good health and CMV-seropositive.

The chain joins TRBV28 to TRBJ1-1, with D possibly being TRBD1 (5 bases). The ends were cut back, 4 bases at V and 0 bases at J, with 9 bases in the middle. The CDR3 totals 14 residues. Germline V CDR1 and CDR2: MDHEN, SYDVKM. CDR3 in amino acids: CASSWQGLNTEAFF. The CDR3 nucleotides are TGTGCCAGCAGTTGGCAGGGATTGAACACTGAAGCTTTCTTT.

The CDR3 loop is CASRGGALNTGELFF. The CDR3 DNA is TGTGCCAGTAGGGGGGGGGCTTTGAACACCGGGGAGCTGTTTTTT. The rearrangement uses TRBV19 and TRBJ2-2; maybe TRBD2 (7 bases). The CDR3 has 15 residues. With 6 bases removed from V and 1 base from J, the gap between germline ends came to 12 bases. CDR1 and CDR2 (germline): LNHDA, SQIVND (reference sequence).

The chain employs TRBV29-1 and TRBJ2-3; a weak D match, TRBD1 (5 bases). CDR3 length: 14 residues. The V end was cut by 2 bases, the J end by 1 base, with 10 bases between. Germline CDR1 is SQVTM and CDR2 is ANQGSEA. CDR3 loop: CSVEKGYGTDTQYF. CDR3 nucleotides: TGCAGCGTTGAAAAGGGGTATGGCACAGATACGCAGTATTTT.

V usage is TRBV27 and J usage is TRBJ2-1; TRBD1 aligns across 9 bases. The V segment lost 2 bases and the J segment 2 bases; nucleotides outside the gene matches: 4. The CDR3 runs to 16 residues. CDR1 and CDR2 (germline): MNHEY, SMNVEV (reference sequence). The CDR3 spells CASSLRGTGTYNEQFF. CDR3 nucleotides: TGTGCCAGCAGTTTACGCGGGACAGGGACCTACAATGAGCAGTTCTTC.

Points on this clone: At one of its ends the junction is not consistent with the germline gene, which may arise from a read error. This rearrangement joins TRBV28 to TRBJ1-3; the D is unclear. Germline V gene data show CDR1 as MDHEN and CDR2 as SYDVKM. This CDR3 is built from 15 residues. The DNA for the CDR3 is TGTGCCACCAGTTTTCACGGGGATCCTGGAAACACCATATATTTT. As protein: CATSFHGDPGNTIYF.

The rearrangement links TRBV11-3 to TRBJ1-1, with 7 bases fitting TRBD1. Unmatched junction bases numbered 9, after V lost 5 bases and J lost 6 bases. CDR3 length equals 14 residues. Germline loops: CDR1 SGHNT, CDR2 YENEEA. The CDR3 nucleotides read TGTGCCAGCAGCAAAGGGGGCGCAATCTCTGAAGCTTTCTTT. Translating gives CASSKGGAISEAFF. The entire variable domain, with the rest obtained from reference TRBV11-3 and TRBJ1-1, is as follows: EAGVVQSPRYKIIEKKQPVAFWCNPISGHNTLYWYLQNLGQGPELLIRYENEEAVDDSQLPKDRFSAERLKGVDSTLKIQPAELGDSAVYLCASSKGGAISEAFFGQGTRLTVV.

This clone was detected only once. The chain's CDR3 is CASSDDWKDYGYTF. CDR3 nucleotides: TGTGCCAGCAGCGATGACTGGAAGGACTATGGCTACACCTTC. The chain combines TRBV2 with TRBJ1-2; D call uncertain. Germline V CDR1 and CDR2: SNHLY, FYNNEI. CDR3 size: 14 residues. Trimming left V 6 bases short and J 3 bases short, with 14 bases between.

This clone was detected only a few times. This rearrangement joins TRBV6-5 to TRBJ1-6; 10 bases are a match to TRBD1. The CDR3 has 15 residues. V shed 8 bases and J 6 bases; nucleotides not matched to a gene: 7. Germline V gene lookup returns CDR1 MNHEY and CDR2 SVGAGI. In DNA, the CDR3 is TGTGCCAGCTCCAGCGGGACAGGGGTTAATTCACCCCTCCACTTT. It specifies CASSSGTGVNSPLHF.

The rearrangement links TRBV4-2 to TRBJ2-2; D is possibly TRBD2 (6 bases). Germline V gene data show CDR1 as LGHNA and CDR2 as YNFKEQ. Trimming cost V 4 bases and J 0 bases, with 12 bases left between them. The length of the CDR3 is 16 residues. Here the CDR3 DNA reads TGTGCCAGCAGCCCCGCCGGACTAACGAACACCGGGGAGCTGTTTTTT. Its protein product is CASSPAGLTNTGELFF.

The chain is built from TRBV7-9 and TRBJ2-7; TRBD1 aligns across 8 bases. Germline V lookup: CDR1 SEHNR, CDR2 FQNEAQ (reference sequence). This CDR3 spans 15 amino acids. V lost 5 bases and J lost 6; bases outside the gene matches: 12. CDR3: CASSGGQGGFGEQYF. CDR3 bases: TGTGCCAGCAGCGGCGGACAGGGCGGTTTTGGCGAGCAGTACTTC.

V and J are TRBV5-1 and TRBJ2-3; 13 bases agree with TRBD2. The CDR3 is 17 residues long. Trimming removed 0 bases from V and 1 base from J; junction bases left unmatched: 2. The germline CDR1 and CDR2 sequences are SGHRS and YFSETQ. DNA for the CDR3: TGCGCCAGCAGCTTGGAGGGGACTAGCGGGGGCACAGATACGCAGTATTTT. Translation: CASSLEGTSGGTDTQYF.

The chain joins TRBV7-2 to TRBJ2-5, with a weak D call TRBD2 (5 bases). Trimming took off 3 bases at V and 5 bases at J, with 16 bases between the two ends. Germline CDR1 is SGHTA and CDR2 is FQGNSA. The length of the CDR3 is 15 residues. The CDR3 loop is CASSFQMSPGETQYF. The CDR3 nucleotides are TGTGCCAGCAGCTTCCAGATGTCCCCGGGGGAGACCCAGTACTTC.

The chain has TRBV18 and TRBJ2-7, with TRBD2 identical over 7 bases. Trimming removed 6 bases from V and 0 bases from J; junction bases left unmatched: 5. Per germline, CDR1 KGHSH and CDR2 LQKENI. The CDR3 extends over 14 amino acids. This CDR3 reads CASSSPSGSYEQYF. The CDR3 DNA follows: TGTGCCAGCTCGTCTCCTAGCGGCTCCTACGAGCAGTACTTC.